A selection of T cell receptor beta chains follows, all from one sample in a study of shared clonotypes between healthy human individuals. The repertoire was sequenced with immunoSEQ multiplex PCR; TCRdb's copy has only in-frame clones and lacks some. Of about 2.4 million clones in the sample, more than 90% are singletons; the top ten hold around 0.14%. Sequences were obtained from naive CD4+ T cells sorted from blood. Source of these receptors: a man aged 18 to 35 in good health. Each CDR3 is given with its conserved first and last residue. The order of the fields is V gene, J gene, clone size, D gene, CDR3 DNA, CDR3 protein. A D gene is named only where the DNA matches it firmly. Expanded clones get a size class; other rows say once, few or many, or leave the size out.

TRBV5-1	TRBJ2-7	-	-	TGCGCCAGCAGCTCGGGACACGCGGGAACCTACGAGCAGTACTTC	CASSSGHAGTYEQYF
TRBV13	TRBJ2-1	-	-	TGTGCCAGCAGCTTAGACCCGCAGGGTGCGGATGAGCAGTTCTTC	CASSLDPQGADEQFF
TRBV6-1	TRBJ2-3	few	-	TGTGCCAGCAGTGGGGCACCAAACAGGGCAGATACGCAGTATTTT	CASSGAPNRADTQYF
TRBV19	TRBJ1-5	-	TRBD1	TGTGCCAGTAGCAGACAGGGGGCGAACAATCAGCCCCAGCATTTT	CASSRQGANNQPQHF
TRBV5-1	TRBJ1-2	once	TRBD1	TGCGCCAGCAGCCCGGGACAGGGGGACTATGGCTACACCTTC	CASSPGQGDYGYTF
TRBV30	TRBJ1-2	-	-	TGTGCCTGGAGTGTACGACGGGCCCTAGAGGACTATGGCTACACCTTC	CAWSVRRALEDYGYTF
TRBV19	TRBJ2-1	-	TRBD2	TGTGCCAGTACCCCAACCACCGGGACTACGCAGTTCTTC	CASTPTTGTTQFF
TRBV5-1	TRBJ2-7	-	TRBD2	TGCGCCAGCAGCCCGCAGAGGGGAGCGGGAGGCGAGCAGTACTTC	CASSPQRGAGGEQYF
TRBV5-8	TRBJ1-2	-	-	TGTGCCAGCAGCTGGGCTTCCGGGAACTTATATGGCTACACCTTC	CASSWASGNLYGYTF
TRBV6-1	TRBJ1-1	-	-	TGTGCCAGCAGTGACAGGCAGGGACCCATGAACACTGAAGCTTTCTTT	CASSDRQGPMNTEAFF
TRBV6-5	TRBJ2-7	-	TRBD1	TGTGCCAGCAGTTACTCGCCAGGGGGCTACGAGCAGTACTTC	CASSYSPGGYEQYF
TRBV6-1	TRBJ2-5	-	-	TGTGCCAGCAGCCCCGGGAGCCCCTTACAGACCCAGTACTTC	CASSPGSPLQTQYF
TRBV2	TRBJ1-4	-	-	TGTGCCAGCAGTGAAGAGGAAAAACTGTTTTTT	CASSEEEKLFF
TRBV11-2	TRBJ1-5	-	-	TGTGCCAGCAGCATCGACAGGTTCGATCAGCCCCAGCATTTT	CASSIDRFDQPQHF
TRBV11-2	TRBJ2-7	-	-	TGTGCCAGCAGCTTTGTATTTGGGATGTACGAGCAGTACTTC	CASSFVFGMYEQYF